A selection of T cell receptor beta chains follows, all from one sample in a study of OX40 agonist ivuxolimab in advanced cancers. Sequencing was performed with immunoSEQ multiplex PCR; in TCRdb, only in-frame clones are kept and a portion is missing. The table includes tens of thousands of clones, around 90% detected once. The material was CD4+ or CD8+ T cells sorted from blood, obtained in a trial of the OX40 agonist ivuxolimab. The receptors here all came from an adult with an advanced solid tumor such as melanoma, head and neck, liver or kidney cancer. Both conserved end residues are part of each CDR3. A D gene is named only where the DNA matches it firmly. Size is omitted from some rows. Given values are once, few, many or a class for expanded clones.

D gene: NA; J gene: TRBJ1-1; V gene: TRBV5-8; clone size: NA; CDR3 protein: CASLPGDYKNFF; CDR3 DNA: TGTGCCAGCCTCCCTGGGGATTATAAGAATTTCTTT
D gene: TRBD1; J gene: TRBJ1-4; V gene: TRBV7-2; clone size: NA; CDR3 protein: CASSRTGGSEKLFF; CDR3 DNA: TGTGCCAGCAGCAGGACAGGGGGATCCGAAAAACTGTTTTTT
D gene: NA; J gene: TRBJ2-7; V gene: TRBV18; clone size: many; CDR3 protein: CASSPGRGDYEQYF; CDR3 DNA: TGTGCCAGCTCACCAGGCAGGGGCGACTACGAGCAGTACTTC
D gene: NA; J gene: TRBJ2-2; V gene: TRBV5-6; clone size: NA; CDR3 protein: CASSLFTVNTGELFF; CDR3 DNA: TGTGCCAGCAGCCTGTTCACGGTGAACACCGGGGAGCTGTTTTTT
D gene: NA; J gene: TRBJ1-4; V gene: TRBV10-2; clone size: NA; CDR3 protein: CASSERPFSGTNEKLFF; CDR3 DNA: TGCGCCAGCAGTGAGAGGCCCTTCAGTGGAACTAATGAAAAACTGTTTTTT
D gene: NA; J gene: TRBJ1-3; V gene: TRBV18; clone size: NA; CDR3 protein: CASSPDSSGNTIYF; CDR3 DNA: TGTGCCAGCTCACCGGACAGCTCTGGAAACACCATATATTTT
D gene: NA; J gene: TRBJ2-2; V gene: TRBV7-3; clone size: NA; CDR3 protein: CASSLQGTNTGELFF; CDR3 DNA: TGTGCCAGCAGCCTACAGGGTACGAACACCGGGGAGCTGTTTTTT
D gene: NA; J gene: TRBJ2-2; V gene: TRBV7-8; clone size: NA; CDR3 protein: CASSLREINLGELFF; CDR3 DNA: TGTGCCAGCAGCTTAAGGGAGATTAACTTGGGGGAGCTGTTTTTT
D gene: NA; J gene: TRBJ1-5; V gene: TRBV6-6; clone size: NA; CDR3 protein: CTPRGTDNQPQHF; CDR3 DNA: TGTACGCCAAGGGGCACGGACAATCAGCCCCAGCATTTT
D gene: NA; J gene: TRBJ2-5; V gene: TRBV29-1; clone size: NA; CDR3 protein: CSVEGVRGETQYF; CDR3 DNA: TGCAGCGTTGAGGGGGTTAGGGGGGAGACCCAGTACTTC
D gene: NA; J gene: TRBJ2-3; V gene: TRBV27; clone size: NA; CDR3 protein: CASRFPRTDTQYF; CDR3 DNA: TGTGCCAGCAGATTTCCCCGCACAGATACGCAGTATTTT
D gene: NA; J gene: TRBJ1-5; V gene: TRBV5-6; clone size: NA; CDR3 protein: CASSFSGVGRQPQHF; CDR3 DNA: TGTGCCAGCAGCTTTTCAGGGGTAGGGCGGCAGCCCCAGCATTTT
D gene: TRBD2; J gene: TRBJ2-3; V gene: TRBV9; clone size: NA; CDR3 protein: CASSTLGVGGDTQYF; CDR3 DNA: TGTGCCAGCAGCACCCTGGGAGTGGGAGGGGATACGCAGTATTTT
D gene: NA; J gene: TRBJ1-1; V gene: TRBV27; clone size: NA; CDR3 protein: CASSLRGREVTEAFF; CDR3 DNA: TGTGCCAGCAGTTTGCGGGGCAGGGAAGTCACTGAAGCTTTCTTT
D gene: NA; J gene: TRBJ1-5; V gene: TRBV6-5; clone size: NA; CDR3 protein: CASSYRGTQPQHF; CDR3 DNA: TGTGCCAGCAGTTACAGGGGAACCCAGCCCCAGCATTTT
D gene: TRBD1; J gene: TRBJ1-3; V gene: TRBV5-5; clone size: NA; CDR3 protein: CASSLQGAQGNTIYF; CDR3 DNA: TGTGCCAGCAGCTTACAGGGGGCGCAAGGAAACACCATATATTTT
D gene: TRBD1; J gene: TRBJ1-1; V gene: TRBV18; clone size: NA; CDR3 protein: CASSPPQRQGVEAFF; CDR3 DNA: TGTGCCAGCTCACCACCGCAACGACAGGGAGTTGAAGCTTTCTTT
D gene: NA; J gene: TRBJ2-3; V gene: TRBV14; clone size: NA; CDR3 protein: CASSQVGGGRTDTQYF; CDR3 DNA: TGTGCCAGCAGCCAAGTAGGTGGGGGGCGCACAGATACGCAGTATTTT
D gene: TRBD1; J gene: TRBJ1-5; V gene: TRBV28; clone size: once; CDR3 protein: CASGQVDQPQHF; CDR3 DNA: TGTGCCAGCGGACAGGTCGATCAGCCCCAGCATTTT
D gene: NA; J gene: TRBJ2-2; V gene: TRBV28; clone size: NA; CDR3 protein: CASSLNTGELFF; CDR3 DNA: TGTGCCAGCAGTCTAAACACCGGGGAGCTGTTTTTT
D gene: NA; J gene: TRBJ2-5; V gene: TRBV5-1; clone size: NA; CDR3 protein: CASNREAAVETQYF; CDR3 DNA: TGCGCCAGCAACAGGGAAGCGGCCGTGGAGACCCAGTACTTC
D gene: NA; J gene: TRBJ2-5; V gene: TRBV9; clone size: NA; CDR3 protein: CASSVTPFQETQYF; CDR3 DNA: TGTGCCAGCAGCGTAACGCCTTTTCAGGAGACCCAGTACTTC
D gene: NA; J gene: TRBJ2-7; V gene: TRBV18; clone size: NA; CDR3 protein: CASSPTEGSYEQYF; CDR3 DNA: TGTGCCAGCTCCCCTACCGAGGGGTCCTACGAGCAGTACTTC
D gene: NA; J gene: TRBJ1-1; V gene: TRBV7-9; clone size: few; CDR3 protein: CASSPNWEGETEAFF; CDR3 DNA: TGTGCCAGCAGCCCGAATTGGGAGGGGGAGACTGAAGCTTTCTTT